A single sample is the source of the 29 T cell receptor beta chains below, sequenced in a study of blood T cell repertoires in COVID-19 (TCRdb year 2020). The library was obtained by the immunoSEQ multiplex PCR assay. What TCRdb holds here is the immuneACCESS table cut down to in-frame rearrangements. Part of the clones is not present; checked against another copy, under half of the missing clones reflect an unresolved V gene, and the others are unexplained. Within this sample are about 220,000 clones, with around 87% of them counted one time only. Over 3% of the sample is held by the ten biggest clonotypes. Sequences were obtained from peripheral blood. These receptor sequences come from a woman aged 25 to 39 who had recovered from COVID-19.

The rearrangement links TRBV10-1 to TRBJ2-2, with 9 bases matching TRBD1. The CDR3 runs to 15 residues. Unmatched junction bases numbered 3, after V lost 4 bases and J lost 3 bases. Germline CDR1 reads WNHNN; CDR2 reads SYGVQD (reference sequence). CDR3 sequence: CASSARQGDTGELFF. Written as DNA, the CDR3 is TGCGCCAGCAGTGCCAGACAGGGGGACACCGGGGAGCTGTTTTTT.

V usage is TRBV7-2 and J usage is TRBJ2-5, with 13 bases identical to TRBD2. Germline V lookup: CDR1 SGHTA, CDR2 FQGNSA. With 2 bases clipped from V and 3 bases from J, the junction kept 3 bases outside the gene matches. The CDR3 loop spans 16 amino acids. CDR3 sequence reads: CASSLTSGGAEETQYF. CDR3 nucleotides: TGTGCCAGCAGCTTAACTAGCGGGGGGGCGGAAGAGACCCAGTACTTC.

The CDR3 protein is CASSFSPTNEKLFF. CDR3 coding DNA: TGTGCCAGCAGCTTTAGCCCAACTAATGAAAAACTGTTTTTT. J is TRBJ1-4 and V is TRBV11-2, with no clear D. CDR1 is SGHAT, CDR2 FQNNGV, per germline. V was trimmed by 3 bases and J by 0 bases, leaving 5 bases between them. The CDR3 contains 14 residues.

The rearrangement joins TRBV7-9 to TRBJ1-3; D is uncertain. The CDR3 sequence is 15 residues long. Per the germline V gene, CDR1 is SEHNR and CDR2 is FQNEAQ (reference sequence). The V gene lost 5 bases and the J gene lost 3 bases, with 14 bases spanning the gap. CDR3 loop: CASSPPIRIGNTIYF. The CDR3 DNA reads TGTGCCAGCAGCCCGCCCATCAGGATTGGAAACACCATATATTTT.

The J gene is TRBJ1-5, the V gene TRBV19; a weak D match, TRBD1 (5 bases). Trimming took off 3 bases at V and 6 bases at J, with 15 bases between the two ends. This CDR3 comprises 15 residues. The germline V gene encodes CDR1 LNHDA and CDR2 SQIVND (reference sequence). CDR3 DNA sequence: TGTGCCAGTAGTATCTCTGGGAGGGGAGGTCAGCCCCAGCATTTT. It encodes CASSISGRGGQPQHF.

The chain carries TRBV5-1 and TRBJ2-5; 15 nucleotides line up with TRBD2. Germline V gene sequence: CDR1 SGHRS, CDR2 YFSETQ. V lost 0 bases, J lost 4 bases, and 4 bases stayed unmatched. This CDR3 has 17 amino acids. The CDR3 here is CASSLGTSGGAAETQYF. CDR3 bases: TGCGCCAGCAGCTTGGGGACTAGCGGGGGGGCCGCAGAGACCCAGTACTTC.

The rearrangement joins TRBV5-5 to TRBJ1-6, with D unresolved. The CDR3 loop spans 15 amino acids. V shed 1 base and J shed 7 bases, with 12 bases lying between them. CDR1 is SGHKS and CDR2 is YYEKEE in the germline V gene (reference sequence). DNA for the CDR3: TGTGCCAGCAGCTTGAGTTCGGGTATGAATTCACCCCTCCACTTT. Residues: CASSLSSGMNSPLHF.

V gene TRBV11-2 combines with J gene TRBJ1-1; 7 bases map to TRBD1. CDR3 length: 15 amino acids. V shed 1 base, J shed 3 bases, and the junction held 5 bases outside the gene matches. Germline V lookup: CDR1 SGHAT, CDR2 FQNNGV. CDR3 in DNA: TGTGCCAGCAGCTTAGGGAACAGGGGAGACACTGAAGCTTTCTTT. Protein: CASSLGNRGDTEAFF.

The chain links TRBV7-9 to TRBJ2-7; TRBD2 matches at 12 bases. The CDR3 has 13 residues. J gave up 2 bases and V 8 bases, and 1 base lay outside the gene matches. CDR1 and CDR2 from the germline V gene are SEHNR and FQNEAQ (reference sequence). CDR3: CASRTSGAYEQYF. The DNA of the CDR3 is TGTGCCAGCCGGACTAGCGGGGCCTACGAGCAGTACTTC.

The V gene is TRBV19, the J gene TRBJ2-2, with TRBD1 identical over 7 bases. Looked up from germline, CDR1 is LNHDA and CDR2 is SQIVND (reference sequence). V gave up 4 bases and J gave up 4 bases; unmatched junction bases: 15. There are 18 residues in the CDR3. Here the CDR3 reads CASSTPPGQASSTGELFF. Written as DNA, the CDR3 is TGTGCCAGTAGTACGCCCCCCGGACAGGCTTCTTCCACCGGGGAGCTGTTTTTT.

The V gene is TRBV30, the J gene TRBJ2-5; D might be TRBD2 (6 bases). The germline CDR1 and CDR2 sequences are GTSNPN and SVGIG (reference sequence). The germline V and J ends were trimmed by 2 bases and 3 bases, with 13 bases remaining between them. The CDR3 extends over 14 amino acids. The CDR3 spells CAWSLRRGKETQYF. The CDR3, as DNA: TGTGCCTGGAGTTTGAGGAGGGGTAAAGAGACCCAGTACTTC.

The J gene is TRBJ1-1, the V gene TRBV7-9, with D tentatively TRBD1 (6 bases). The CDR3 loop spans 18 amino acids. V shed 1 base and J shed 0 bases, with 18 bases lying between them. In germline, CDR1 is SEHNR, CDR2 FQNEAQ (reference sequence). The CDR3 region is CASSLVGTLLPLNTEAFF. For the CDR3, the DNA is TGTGCCAGCAGCTTAGTTGGGACACTTCTCCCCCTGAACACTGAAGCTTTCTTT. Full variable domain (outside the CDR3, taken from reference TRBV7-9 and TRBJ1-1): DTGVSQNPRHKITKRGQNVTFRCDPISEHNRLYWYRQTLGQGPEFLTYFQNEAQLEKSRLLSDRFSAERPKGSFSTLEIQRTEQGDSAMYLCASSLVGTLLPLNTEAFFGQGTRLTVV.

The gene calls are TRBV27 and TRBJ1-6, with D unclear. V gave up 5 bases and J gave up 3 bases, with 17 bases separating them. In germline, CDR1 is MNHEY, CDR2 SMNVEV (reference sequence). The CDR3 has 17 amino acids. The CDR3 protein is CASSARPGTGYNSPLHF. The CDR3 bases are TGTGCCAGCAGTGCCCGACCGGGTACCGGCTATAATTCACCCCTCCACTTT.

V and J are TRBV19 and TRBJ2-5, with TRBD2 identical over 8 bases. Trimming at V came to 1 base and at J to 5 bases, leaving 6 bases not matched to a gene. Germline V gene lookup returns CDR1 LNHDA and CDR2 SQIVND (reference sequence). The CDR3 is made up of 15 amino acids. The CDR3 nucleotides read TGTGCCAGTAGTATAGCGGGGCCGGGAGGGGAGACCCAGTACTTC. Amino acid sequence: CASSIAGPGGETQYF.

V usage is TRBV5-4 and J usage is TRBJ2-2; D gene uncertain. Germline-derived CDR1 and CDR2 are SGHNT and YYREEE (reference sequence). CDR3 size: 14 residues. V lost 6 bases to trimming and J lost 1 base, with 10 bases between them. CDR3 in amino acids: CASTDFENTGELFF. CDR3 nucleotide sequence: TGTGCCAGCACCGACTTTGAGAACACCGGGGAGCTGTTTTTT.

The chain joins TRBV29-1 to TRBJ2-7; D might be TRBD1 (6 bases). V lost 4 bases and J lost 5, with 12 bases in between. This CDR3 region has 12 residues. Germline assignment: CDR1 SQVTM and CDR2 ANQGSEA. CDR3: CSVGDRFDEQYF. In nucleotides, the CDR3 is TGCAGCGTTGGCGACAGGTTCGACGAGCAGTACTTC.

The table lists this clone with a few counts. The V gene is TRBV6-5, the J gene TRBJ1-2, with 9 bases matching TRBD1. This CDR3 contains 15 residues. The V gene end was trimmed by 6 bases and the J gene end by 6 bases; junction bases not matched to a gene: 11. Per the germline V gene, CDR1 is MNHEY and CDR2 is SVGAGI. The CDR3 region has the DNA TGTGCCAGCAGGAGTCCGGGACAGGGTACCCATGGCTACACCTTC. It specifies CASRSPGQGTHGYTF.

This sequence joins TRBV27 and TRBJ1-1; D might be TRBD1 (6 bases). The V and J ends lost 2 bases and 3 bases respectively, with 10 bases between them. Germline V lookup: CDR1 MNHEY, CDR2 SMNVEV (reference sequence). CDR3 size: 14 residues. This chain's CDR3 is CASSLIQGHTEAFF. CDR3 nucleotides: TGTGCCAGCAGTTTAATACAGGGTCACACTGAAGCTTTCTTT.

This chain connects TRBV19 to TRBJ2-7, with TRBD1 identical over 9 bases. Germline V lookup: CDR1 LNHDA, CDR2 SQIVND (reference sequence). Trimming took 9 bases from V and 0 from J; bases not matched to a gene: 3. This CDR3 has 13 amino acids. CDR3 amino acids: CASGQGSSYEQYF. The CDR3 region has the DNA TGTGCCAGCGGACAGGGGAGCTCCTACGAGCAGTACTTC.

The V gene is TRBV5-6, the J gene TRBJ1-2, with D unclear. The CDR3 is 15 residues long. Per germline, CDR1 SGHDT and CDR2 YYEEEE. Trimming took off 4 bases at V and 4 bases at J, with 17 bases between the two ends. This CDR3 is CASSGEGRAAYGYTF. The CDR3, as DNA: TGTGCCAGCAGCGGGGAGGGAAGGGCAGCCTATGGCTACACCTTC.

The chain joins TRBV19 to TRBJ2-3; 15 bases agree with TRBD2. Trimming cost V 1 base and J 5 bases; bases outside gene matches: 7. Germline V CDR1 and CDR2: LNHDA, SQIVND (reference sequence). This CDR3 has 18 residues. CDR3 loop: CASSIARTSGGALDTQYF. The CDR3 region has the DNA TGTGCCAGTAGTATAGCCCGGACTAGCGGGGGGGCCTTAGATACGCAGTATTTT. The complete variable domain, with remaining parts taken from reference TRBV19 and TRBJ2-3, reads DGGITQSPKYLFRKEGQNVTLSCEQNLNHDAMYWYRQDPGQGLRLIYYSQIVNDFQKGDIAEGYSVSREKKESFPLTVTSAQKNPTAFYLCASSIARTSGGALDTQYFGPGTRLTVL.

The chain couples TRBV7-9 to TRBJ2-7, with 10 bases aligning to TRBD2. Per germline, CDR1 SEHNR and CDR2 FQNEAQ (reference sequence). J lost 6 bases, V lost 1 base, and 6 bases had no gene match. This CDR3 spans 15 amino acids. CDR3 in amino acids: CASSLGGLAGAEQYF. In nucleotides, the CDR3 is TGTGCCAGCAGCTTAGGTGGGCTAGCGGGGGCCGAGCAGTACTTC.

The CDR3 nucleotides are TGTGCCAGCAGCCCCGGCGGGTTTCGGTCCCTCCACTTT. Translating it yields CASSPGGFRSLHF. The rearrangement joins TRBV3-1 (or the pseudogene TRBV3-2) to TRBJ1-6, with D uncertain. This CDR3 contains 13 residues. Germline V gene lookup returns CDR1 LGHDT and CDR2 YNNKEL (reference sequence). The V gene lost 4 bases and the J gene lost 14 bases, with 15 bases spanning the gap.

The rearrangement links TRBV2 to TRBJ2-1, with D maybe TRBD2 (6 bases). Germline V lookup: CDR1 SNHLY, CDR2 FYNNEI. CDR3 size: 17 residues. Trimming left V 6 bases short and J 0 bases short, with 18 bases between. As DNA, the CDR3 is TGTGCCAGCAGAACAAGCCGGGACTCCAGCTCCTACAATGAGCAGTTCTTC. It encodes CASRTSRDSSSYNEQFF.

The J gene is TRBJ1-2, the V gene TRBV5-1, with D unresolved. This CDR3 region has 11 residues. The germline V gene has CDR1 SGHRS and CDR2 YFSETQ. The ends were cut back, 3 bases at V and 7 bases at J, with 7 bases in the middle. The chain's CDR3 is CASSYRGGYTF. Written as DNA, the CDR3 is TGCGCCAGCAGCTACCGGGGTGGCTACACCTTC.

The J gene is TRBJ2-7, the V gene TRBV6-4; D not certain. The germline CDR1 and CDR2 sequences are MRHNA and SNTAGT. V lost 5 bases to trimming and J lost 6 bases, with 20 bases between them. The CDR3 runs to 15 residues. The CDR3 protein is CASSWPTRTCREQYF. CDR3 bases: TGTGCCAGCAGTTGGCCGACAAGAACCTGCCGCGAGCAGTACTTC.

The J gene is TRBJ1-2, the V gene TRBV7-2; D not resolved. This CDR3 is built from 14 residues. Germline V gene data show CDR1 as SGHTA and CDR2 as FQGNSA. Between the trimmed V and J ends, which lost 3 bases and 0 bases, there was a span of 8 bases. The CDR3 DNA reads TGTGCCAGCAGCTTCCTTGGCTCTAACTATGGCTACACCTTC. Amino acids: CASSFLGSNYGYTF.

The V and J genes are TRBV20-1 and TRBJ2-6, with a possible D match to TRBD1 (5 bases). This CDR3 comprises 17 residues. V shed 3 bases and J shed 1 base, with 16 bases lying between them. The germline V gene has CDR1 DFQATT and CDR2 SNEGSKA (reference sequence). CDR3 protein: CSASGRVPESGANVLTF. For the CDR3, the DNA is TGCAGTGCTAGTGGCAGGGTACCTGAATCTGGGGCCAACGTCCTGACTTTC.

The chain has TRBV9 and TRBJ1-1, with D unclear. V was clipped by 0 bases and J by 4 bases, with 16 bases between them. CDR1 and CDR2 from the germline V gene are SGDLS and YYNGEE. The CDR3 is 16 residues long. The CDR3 loop is CASSVGSAGLSTEAFF. CDR3 in DNA: TGTGCCAGCAGCGTAGGGTCTGCAGGTCTGAGCACTGAAGCTTTCTTT.